This TCR beta chain was identified in a study of T-cell memory formation after mild COVID-19. Each CDR3 protein gets one entry after TCRdb re-called the 5' RACE reads with MiXCR. The table lists approximately 290,000 distinct CDR3 sequences, just under 20% of them singletons. The V gene lost 2 bases and the J gene lost 3 bases, with 10 bases spanning the gap. The CDR3 is made up of 14 amino acids. CDR1 is MGHDK, CDR2 SYGVNS, per germline. Study conclusions and caveats: A subset of responding clones appeared in pre-infection memory, suggesting cross-reactive memory joined.

This clonotype was seen only a few times. Its antigen is unknown. The chain links TRBV25-1 to TRBJ2-5; D tentatively fits TRBD1 or TRBD2 (5 bases each). This clonotype was sampled from a man aged 18 to 30 who had mild COVID-19 (a few samples of this study predate the infection). Cell type and time point are not known. The sample was PBMCs or a T cell subset sorted from them (not recorded which). The CDR3 loop reads CASSEGGSKETQYF. DNA for the CDR3: TGTGCCAGCAGTGAAGGGGGTTCCAAAGAGACCCAGTACTTC.